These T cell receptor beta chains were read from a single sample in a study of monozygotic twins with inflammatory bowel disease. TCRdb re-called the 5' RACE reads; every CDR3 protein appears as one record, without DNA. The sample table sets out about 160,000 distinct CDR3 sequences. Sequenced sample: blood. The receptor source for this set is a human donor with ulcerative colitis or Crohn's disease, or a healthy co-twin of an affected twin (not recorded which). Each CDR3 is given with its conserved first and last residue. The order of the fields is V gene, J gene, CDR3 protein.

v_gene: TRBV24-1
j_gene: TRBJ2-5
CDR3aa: CATSEGGETQYF

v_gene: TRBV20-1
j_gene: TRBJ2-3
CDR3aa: CSAGLWLAGNTDTQYF

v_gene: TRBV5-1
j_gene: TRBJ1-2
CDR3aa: CASSFWTGENYGYTF

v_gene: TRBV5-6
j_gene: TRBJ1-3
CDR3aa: CASSSDRYSGNTIYF

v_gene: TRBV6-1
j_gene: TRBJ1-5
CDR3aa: CASKRGTENQPQHF

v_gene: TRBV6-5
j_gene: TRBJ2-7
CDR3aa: CVSSFSGTKSYEQYF

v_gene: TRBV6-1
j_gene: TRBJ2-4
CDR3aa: CASNEARLAGPLNIQYF

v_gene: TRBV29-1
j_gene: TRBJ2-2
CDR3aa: CSVYVGSKGAGELFF

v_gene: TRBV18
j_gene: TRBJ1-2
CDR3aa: CASSPGTNDYGYTF

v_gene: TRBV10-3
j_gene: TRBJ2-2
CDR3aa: CAILAGGPHGELFF

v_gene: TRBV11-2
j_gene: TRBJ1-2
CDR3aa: CASSSTGERDGYTF

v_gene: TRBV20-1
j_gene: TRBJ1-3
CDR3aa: CSASRAREVSGNTIYF

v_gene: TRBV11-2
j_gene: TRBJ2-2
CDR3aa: CASSIAGVGTGELFF

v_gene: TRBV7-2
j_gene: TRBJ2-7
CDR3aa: CASSLLPGTTAEQYF

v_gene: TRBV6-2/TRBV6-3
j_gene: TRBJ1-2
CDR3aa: CAAGQANYGYTF

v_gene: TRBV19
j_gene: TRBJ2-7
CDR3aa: CASSTWSGETSYEQYF

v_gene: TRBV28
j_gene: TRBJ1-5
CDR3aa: CASRSQGLYNQPQHF

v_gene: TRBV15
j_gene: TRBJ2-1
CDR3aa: CATSRDQGQGGLPYNEQFF

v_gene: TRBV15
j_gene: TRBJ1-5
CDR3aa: CATRGLGGAGQPQHF

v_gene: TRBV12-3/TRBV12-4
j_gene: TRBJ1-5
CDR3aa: CASSSGQNQPQHF

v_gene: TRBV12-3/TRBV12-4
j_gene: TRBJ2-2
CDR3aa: CASSSGQITGELFF

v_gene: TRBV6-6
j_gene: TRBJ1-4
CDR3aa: CAIQDRVSEKLFF

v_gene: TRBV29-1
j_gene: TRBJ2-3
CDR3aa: CSVSPRFGDTQYF

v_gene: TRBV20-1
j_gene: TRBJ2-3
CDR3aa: CSAIDSGGVTDTQYF

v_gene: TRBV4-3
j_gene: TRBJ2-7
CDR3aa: CASSQGLVGPSRYEQYF

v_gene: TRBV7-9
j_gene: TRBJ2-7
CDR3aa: CASSSLAGASYEQYF

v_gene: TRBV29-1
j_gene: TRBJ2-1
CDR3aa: CSVDLAGVRRGEQFF

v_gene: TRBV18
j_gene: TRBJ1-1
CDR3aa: CASSSAWGADTEAFF

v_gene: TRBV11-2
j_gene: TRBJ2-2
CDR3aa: CASSWGGELFF

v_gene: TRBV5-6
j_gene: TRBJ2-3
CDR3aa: CASSSQTDWTSTDTQYF

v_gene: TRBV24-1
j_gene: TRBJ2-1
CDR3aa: CATSALAPSHREGSGEQFF

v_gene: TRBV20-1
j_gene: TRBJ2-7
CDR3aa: CSVSQGSSYEQYF

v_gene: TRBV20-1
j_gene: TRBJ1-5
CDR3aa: CSARGGGWGNQPQHF

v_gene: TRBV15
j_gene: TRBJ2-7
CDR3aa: CATSREKTVLSYEQYF

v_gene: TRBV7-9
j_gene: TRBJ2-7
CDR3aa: CASSSTGTATYEQYF

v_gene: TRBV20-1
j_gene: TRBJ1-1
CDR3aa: CRGGESRTEAFF

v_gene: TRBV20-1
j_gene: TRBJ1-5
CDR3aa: CSVIPEQPQHF

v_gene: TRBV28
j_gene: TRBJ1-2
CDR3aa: CASSRPWDRASYGYTF

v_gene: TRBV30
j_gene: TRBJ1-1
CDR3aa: CAWSAQLGQGRPEAFF

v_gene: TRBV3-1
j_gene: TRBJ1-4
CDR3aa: CASSQWDRDNEKLFF

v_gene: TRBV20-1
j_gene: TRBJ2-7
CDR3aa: CSARGFSSYEQYF

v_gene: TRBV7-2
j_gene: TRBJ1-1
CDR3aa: CASSLRPSGNTEAFF

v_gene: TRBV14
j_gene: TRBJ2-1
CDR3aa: CASSQDRATSSYNEQFF

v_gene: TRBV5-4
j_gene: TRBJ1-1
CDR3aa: CASSPDSRNTEAFF

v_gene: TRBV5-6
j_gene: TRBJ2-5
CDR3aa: CASSWGGEETQYF

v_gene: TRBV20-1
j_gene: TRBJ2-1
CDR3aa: CSAQNRSSYNEQFF

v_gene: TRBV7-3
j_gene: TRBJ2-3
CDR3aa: CASSLDISTDTQYF

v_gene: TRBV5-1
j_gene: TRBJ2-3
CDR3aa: CASSFTTGRGDTQYF

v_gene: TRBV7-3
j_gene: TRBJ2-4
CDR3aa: CASSLGQKNIQYF

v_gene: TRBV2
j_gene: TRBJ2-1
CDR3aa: CASIPGQAYNEQFF

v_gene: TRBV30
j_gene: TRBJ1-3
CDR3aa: CAVNQASGNTIYF

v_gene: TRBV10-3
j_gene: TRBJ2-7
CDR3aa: CATTRASGRENEQYF

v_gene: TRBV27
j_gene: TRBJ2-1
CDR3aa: CASSLRGGRGDEQFF

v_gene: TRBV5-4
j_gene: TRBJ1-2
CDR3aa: CASSLGRGLDYGYTF